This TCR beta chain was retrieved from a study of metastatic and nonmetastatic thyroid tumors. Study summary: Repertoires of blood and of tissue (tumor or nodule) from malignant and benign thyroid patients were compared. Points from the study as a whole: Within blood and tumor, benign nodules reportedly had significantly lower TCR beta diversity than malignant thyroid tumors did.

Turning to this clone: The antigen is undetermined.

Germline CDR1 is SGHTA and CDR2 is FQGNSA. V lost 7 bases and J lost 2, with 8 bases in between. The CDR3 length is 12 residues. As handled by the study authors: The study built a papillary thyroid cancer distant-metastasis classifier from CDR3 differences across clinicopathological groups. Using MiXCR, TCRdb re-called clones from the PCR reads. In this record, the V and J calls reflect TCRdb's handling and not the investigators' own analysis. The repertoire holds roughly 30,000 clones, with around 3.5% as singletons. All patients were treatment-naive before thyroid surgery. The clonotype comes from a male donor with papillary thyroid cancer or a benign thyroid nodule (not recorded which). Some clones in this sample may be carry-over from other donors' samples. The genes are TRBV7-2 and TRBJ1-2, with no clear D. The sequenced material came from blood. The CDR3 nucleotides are TGTGCCAGCACCGGAGTAAACTATGGCTACACCTTC. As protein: CASTGVNYGYTF.